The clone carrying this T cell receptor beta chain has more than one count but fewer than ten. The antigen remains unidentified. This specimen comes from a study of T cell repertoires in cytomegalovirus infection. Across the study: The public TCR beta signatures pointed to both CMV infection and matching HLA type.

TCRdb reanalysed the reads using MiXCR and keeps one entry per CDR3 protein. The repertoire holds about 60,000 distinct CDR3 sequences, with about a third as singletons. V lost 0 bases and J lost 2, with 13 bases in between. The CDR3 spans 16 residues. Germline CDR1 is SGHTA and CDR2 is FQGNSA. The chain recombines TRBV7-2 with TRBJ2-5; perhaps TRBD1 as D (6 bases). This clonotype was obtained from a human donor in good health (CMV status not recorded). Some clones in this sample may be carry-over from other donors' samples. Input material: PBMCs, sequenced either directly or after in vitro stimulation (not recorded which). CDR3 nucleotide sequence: TGTGCCAGCAGCTTAGCGGTTGGGGGCGGACAAGAGACCCAGTACTTC. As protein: CASSLAVGGGQETQYF.